These 22 T cell receptor beta chains share one sample of origin, sequenced in a study of technical replicates of blood from several donors. TCRdb's copy holds only in-frame clones and misses some; the assay was immunoSEQ multiplex PCR. Of about 48,000 clones in the sample, approximately 90% were seen once. Sequences were obtained from PBMCs. These receptor sequences come from a human donor in good health. Some clones in this sample may be carry-over from other donors' samples.

About this clone itself: Other DNA sequences of this sample code for an identical CDR3. The chain combines TRBV7-9 with TRBJ1-1; 7 nucleotides agree with TRBD1. There are 13 residues in the CDR3. Germline CDR1 is SEHNR and CDR2 is FQNEAQ (reference sequence). V shed 5 bases and J 4 bases; nucleotides not matched to a gene: 4. The CDR3 DNA is TGTGCCAGCAGCCCACCAGGGGGCACTGAAGCTTTCTTT. Translating it yields CASSPPGGTEAFF.

V gene TRBV7-3 combines with J gene TRBJ2-2; a possible D gene is TRBD2 (7 bases). CDR1 and CDR2 (germline): SGHTA, FQGTGA. Trimming pared 5 bases from V and 4 bases from J, leaving 14 bases between. This CDR3 is 15 amino acids long. The CDR3 here is CASSPWEGGTGELFF. The DNA of the CDR3 is TGTGCCAGCAGCCCGTGGGAGGGGGGCACCGGGGAGCTGTTTTTT.

The chain carries TRBV7-3 and TRBJ2-5; D not resolved. Germline CDR1 SGHTA, CDR2 FQGTGA. V gave up 6 bases and J gave up 5 bases, with 7 bases separating them. This CDR3 has 11 residues. The chain's CDR3 is CASSFGETQYF. In DNA, the CDR3 is TGTGCCAGCAGTTTCGGGGAGACCCAGTACTTC.

This chain uses TRBV7-9 with TRBJ1-5; 7 nucleotides line up with TRBD1. The germline V gene has CDR1 SEHNR and CDR2 FQNEAQ (reference sequence). V shed 4 bases and J 0 bases; nucleotides not matched to a gene: 12. The CDR3 covers 18 residues. The CDR3 region is CASSSEDRESYSNQPQHF. The CDR3 DNA follows: TGTGCCAGCAGCTCAGAAGACAGGGAGAGTTATAGCAATCAGCCCCAGCATTTT.

The V gene is TRBV29-1, the J gene TRBJ1-1; maybe TRBD1 (5 bases). V was shortened by 7 bases and J by 1 base, with 7 bases between the two germline ends. The CDR3 is 11 amino acids. Germline V lookup: CDR1 SQVTM, CDR2 ANQGSEA. Here the CDR3 reads CSGDRNTEAFF. The CDR3 nucleotides are TGCAGCGGTGACAGGAACACTGAAGCTTTCTTT.

This clone was found once. The rearrangement joins TRBV6-5 to TRBJ2-7; maybe TRBD1 (5 bases). Per germline, CDR1 MNHEY and CDR2 SVGAGI. This CDR3 contains 13 residues. The V end lost 2 bases, the J end lost 0 bases, and 5 bases lay between the germline ends. DNA of the CDR3: TGTGCCAGCAGTTACAGGGGCTCCTACGAGCAGTACTTC. Translating it yields CASSYRGSYEQYF.

This sequence joins TRBV6-5 and TRBJ1-5; no definite D call. Germline V gene data show CDR1 as MNHEY and CDR2 as SVGAGI. This CDR3 has 12 residues. Trimming took 6 bases from V and 2 from J, leaving 5 bases between them. As DNA, the CDR3 is TGTGCCAGCAGGCGGGGCAATCAGCCCCAGCATTTT. This encodes CASRRGNQPQHF.

The rearrangement links TRBV19 to TRBJ1-2; no reliable D call. The V and J ends lost 8 bases and 4 bases respectively, with 11 bases between them. The CDR3 is 12 residues long. Germline V gene lookup returns CDR1 LNHDA and CDR2 SQIVND (reference sequence). CDR3 sequence: CASSENLYGYTF. The CDR3 DNA reads as TGTGCCAGTTCGGAGAACCTCTATGGCTACACCTTC.

The chain couples TRBV5-1 to TRBJ1-1, with D uncertain. Germline V gene data show CDR1 as SGHRS and CDR2 as YFSETQ. The V and J ends lost 4 bases and 1 base respectively, with 14 bases between them. The CDR3 has 15 residues. The CDR3 loop reads CASSPGYLRNTEAFF. The CDR3 DNA follows: TGCGCCAGCAGCCCCGGGTACCTCAGGAACACTGAAGCTTTCTTT.

V usage is TRBV18 and J usage is TRBJ2-2; D unclear. The CDR3 is made up of 16 amino acids. V was pared by 0 bases and J by 0 bases, with 8 bases between. CDR1 is KGHSH, CDR2 LQKENI, per germline. The CDR3 protein is CASSPPGGTNTGELFF. The CDR3 nucleotides are TGTGCCAGCTCACCACCAGGCGGAACGAACACCGGGGAGCTGTTTTTT.

The chain links TRBV25-1 to TRBJ2-5; 9 bases match TRBD2. The germline gives CDR1 MGHDK, CDR2 SYGVNS. V shed 7 bases, J shed 5 bases, and the junction held 8 bases outside the gene matches. The CDR3 length is 14 residues. The CDR3 sequence is CASTMAGGRETQYF. CDR3 coding DNA: TGTGCCAGCACGATGGCGGGGGGGCGGGAGACCCAGTACTTC.

V usage is TRBV10-3 and J usage is TRBJ2-7; no clear D gene. Looked up from germline, CDR1 is ENHRY and CDR2 is SYGVKD. Trimming removed 10 bases from V and 5 bases from J, with 12 bases in between. CDR3 length: 11 amino acids. CDR3 in DNA: TGTGCCACCTTTTCGGTTAACGAGCAGTACTTC. It encodes CATFSVNEQYF.

The rearrangement joins TRBV7-9 to TRBJ2-7, with D perhaps matching TRBD2 (5 bases). The germline V gene encodes CDR1 SEHNR and CDR2 FQNEAQ (reference sequence). The CDR3 has 16 residues. The V end lost 3 bases, the J end lost 0 bases, and 15 bases lay between the germline ends. Written as DNA, the CDR3 is TGTGCCAGCAGCTTGTACCGGGGAATTGGCTCCTACGAGCAGTACTTC. This sequence encodes CASSLYRGIGSYEQYF.

The CDR3 DNA sequence: TGTGCCAGTAGTATAGATCTGGCACCTGTAAGCTCCTACAATGAGCAGTTCTTC. This gives the protein CASSIDLAPVSSYNEQFF. The chain joins TRBV19 to TRBJ2-1; D remains ambiguous. V lost 0 bases to trimming and J lost 0 bases, with 15 bases between them. The germline CDR1 and CDR2 sequences are LNHDA and SQIVND (reference sequence). This CDR3 comprises 18 residues.

DNA of the CDR3: TGTGCCAGCAGGCCCCCGGTACGGGAGCCCCTTACAGATACGCAGTATTTT. It codes for CASRPPVREPLTDTQYF. The rearrangement uses TRBV5-8 and TRBJ2-3, with a tentative D call TRBD2 (6 bases). Germline V CDR1 and CDR2: SGHTS, YDEGEE. V lost 5 bases to trimming and J lost 3 bases, with 22 bases between them. The CDR3 loop spans 17 amino acids. Based on the CDR3 plus reference TRBV5-8 and TRBJ2-3, the full variable domain is EAGVTQSPTHLIKTRGQQATLRCSPISGHTSVYWYQQALGLGLQFLLWYDEGEERNRGNFPPRFSGRQFPNYSSELNVNALELEDSALYLCASRPPVREPLTDTQYFGPGTRLTVL.

On this clone itself: Other nucleotide sequences from this sample produce the same CDR3. The chain recombines TRBV7-9 with TRBJ2-5; no reliable D call. Deletions cut 4 bases from V and 5 bases from J, with 5 bases between. The CDR3 runs to 11 residues. The germline V gene encodes CDR1 SEHNR and CDR2 FQNEAQ (reference sequence). CDR3 sequence reads: CASSSQETQYF. In DNA, the CDR3 is TGTGCCAGCAGCTCCCAGGAGACCCAGTACTTC.

The genes are TRBV5-6 and TRBJ2-7; 7 nucleotides agree with TRBD1. Losses at the gene ends were 1 base for V and 3 bases for J; bases not matched to a gene: 4. The germline gives CDR1 SGHDT, CDR2 YYEEEE. CDR3 size: 14 residues. CDR3: CASSLRDRIYEQYF. In DNA, the CDR3 is TGTGCCAGCAGCTTGAGGGACAGAATCTACGAGCAGTACTTC.

This chain connects TRBV19 to TRBJ2-7; 8 bases align to TRBD1. The CDR3 length is 14 residues. Germline assignment: CDR1 LNHDA and CDR2 SQIVND (reference sequence). The V and J ends lost 5 bases and 2 bases, in that order; junction bases with no gene match: 5. CDR3 coding DNA: TGTGCCAGTAGTCCCGGGACAGGCACCTACGAGCAGTACTTC. It specifies CASSPGTGTYEQYF.

The chain joins TRBV19 to TRBJ1-5; 7 bases are shared with TRBD1. The CDR3 loop spans 15 amino acids. CDR1 is LNHDA, CDR2 SQIVND, per germline (reference sequence). J was trimmed by 0 bases and V by 4 bases; bases with no gene match: 3. CDR3 in amino acids: CASSRGQFSNQPQHF. CDR3 bases: TGTGCCAGTAGTAGGGGACAGTTTAGCAATCAGCCCCAGCATTTT. The complete variable domain, with remaining parts taken from reference TRBV19 and TRBJ1-5, reads DGGITQSPKYLFRKEGQNVTLSCEQNLNHDAMYWYRQDPGQGLRLIYYSQIVNDFQKGDIAEGYSVSREKKESFPLTVTSAQKNPTAFYLCASSRGQFSNQPQHFGDGTRLSIL.

The chain uses TRBV9 and TRBJ2-7, with a tentative D call TRBD1 (6 bases). V lost 3 bases and J lost 4, with 17 bases in between. Germline V CDR1 and CDR2: SGDLS, YYNGEE. This CDR3 is built from 15 residues. CDR3 sequence: CASSEAPGTTYEQYF. DNA for the CDR3: TGTGCCAGCAGCGAGGCTCCAGGGACAACATACGAGCAGTACTTC.

This chain links TRBV6-6 with TRBJ2-2; 9 bases are a match to TRBD2. V dropped 6 bases and J dropped 4; count of bases not matched to a gene: 6. Germline-derived CDR1 and CDR2 are MNHNY and SVGAGI (reference sequence). The CDR3 extends over 15 amino acids. The CDR3 DNA is TGTGCCAGCAGGATAGCGGGAGTGCCCACCGGGGAGCTGTTTTTT. It is translated as CASRIAGVPTGELFF.

The V call is TRBV2, the J call TRBJ1-5; the D is unclear. Germline V lookup: CDR1 SNHLY, CDR2 FYNNEI. Trimming stripped 6 bases from V and 1 base from J, with 13 bases between. The CDR3 has 15 amino acids. In DNA form, the CDR3 reads TGTGCCAGCAGGGCGGAACCCCGCAGCAATCAGCCCCAGCATTTT. Translating gives CASRAEPRSNQPQHF.